Each of the 26 T cell receptor beta chains below was sequenced from the same sample in a study of identical twins. TCRdb reprocessed the 5' RACE reads via MiXCR and lists one record per CDR3 protein. The sample shows more than 1.5 million distinct CDR3 sequences, under 35% of them seen only once. Sequenced input: cord blood. The receptor source for this set is a newborn girl in good health.

This clonotype was counted a few times. The rearrangement links TRBV7-9 to TRBJ2-1; no clear D. Between the trimmed V and J ends, which lost 1 base and 9 bases, there was a span of 10 bases. CDR1 and CDR2 from the germline V gene are SEHNR and FQNEAQ (reference sequence). The CDR3 spans 13 residues. CDR3 DNA sequence: TGTGCCAGCAGCTTAGTGATCAGAGGTGAGCAGTTCTTC. Its translation is CASSLVIRGEQFF.

The rearrangement links TRBV12-3 or TRBV12-4 to TRBJ1-1; D may be TRBD1 (6 bases). The CDR3 is made up of 14 amino acids. Trimming pared 6 bases from V and 4 bases from J, leaving 15 bases between. In DNA, the CDR3 is TGTGCCAGCAGCCCCGGTTGGGGGGCCACTGAAGCTTTCTTT. Protein: CASSPGWGATEAFF.

The chain links TRBV4-2 to TRBJ2-7, with TRBD2 matching over 8 bases. Looked up from germline, CDR1 is LGHNA and CDR2 is YNFKEQ. After removal of 0 bases from V and 0 bases from J, the junction contained 16 bases not matched to a gene. CDR3 length: 20 residues. CDR3 coding DNA: TGTGCCAGCAGCCAAGATAGCTTGGGGCGGGGGGCCCGATTCTCCTACGAGCAGTACTTC. Protein sequence: CASSQDSLGRGARFSYEQYF.

This clonotype was observed once. The V gene is TRBV20-1, the J gene TRBJ1-5, with 8 bases that match TRBD1. The length of the CDR3 is 15 residues. The germline gives CDR1 DFQATT, CDR2 SNEGSKA (reference sequence). Unmatched junction bases numbered 7, after V lost 0 bases and J lost 6 bases. For the CDR3, the DNA is TGCAGTGCTAGAGAGGTCCGACAGGGGACTCAGCCCCAGCATTTT. Translating gives CSAREVRQGTQPQHF.

This chain connects TRBV14 to TRBJ2-7; TRBD1 matches at 12 bases. Germline CDR1 reads SGHDN; CDR2 reads FVKESK. CDR3 length equals 16 residues. V shed 4 bases, J shed 7 bases, and the junction held 11 bases outside the gene matches. The CDR3 DNA follows: TGTGCCAGCAGCCTTAACGGGGGACAGGGGGCCAATGAGCAGTACTTC. It codes for CASSLNGGQGANEQYF.

The gene calls are TRBV20-1 and TRBJ1-2; 8 nucleotides match TRBD1. Trimming at V came to 7 bases and at J to 7 bases, leaving 11 bases not matched to a gene. The CDR3 extends over 13 amino acids. CDR1 and CDR2 (germline): DFQATT, SNEGSKA (reference sequence). The CDR3 is CSVIPGQETGYTF. CDR3 sequence (DNA): TGCAGTGTTATTCCGGGACAGGAGACTGGCTACACCTTC.

This clonotype was seen only a few times. The rearrangement joins TRBV20-1 to TRBJ1-1; TRBD1 aligns across 11 bases. V was clipped by 0 bases and J by 0 bases; unmatched bases: 21. This CDR3 spans 22 amino acids. The germline V gene encodes CDR1 DFQATT and CDR2 SNEGSKA (reference sequence). The CDR3 loop reads CSARDLPRRDRGTLILNTEAFF. CDR3 bases: TGCAGTGCTAGAGATCTTCCCCGCCGGGACAGGGGGACTCTGATCCTGAACACTGAAGCTTTCTTT.

Note on this clonotype: Mismatch with germline at one junction end may stem from a read error. V usage is TRBV12-3 or TRBV12-4 and J usage is TRBJ2-1; D not resolved. The length of the CDR3 is 12 residues. CDR3 bases: TGTGCCAGCAGTTTTGTAAGCAATGAGCAGTGCTTC. Translation: CASSFVSNEQCF.

The J gene is TRBJ2-3, the V gene TRBV7-2; possibly TRBD2 for D (6 bases). The length of the CDR3 is 16 residues. The V end was cut by 3 bases, the J end by 4 bases, with 17 bases between. Germline-derived CDR1 and CDR2 are SGHTA and FQGNSA. CDR3 residues: CASSFLAREMPDTQYF. In DNA, the CDR3 is TGTGCCAGCAGCTTCCTAGCGCGAGAGATGCCAGATACGCAGTATTTT. The variable domain in full, completed from reference TRBV7-2 and TRBJ2-3, reads GAGVSQSPSNKVTEKGKDVELRCDPISGHTALYWYRQSLGQGLEFLIYFQGNSAPDKSGLPSDRFSAERTGGSVSTLTIQRTQQEDSAVYLCASSFLAREMPDTQYFGPGTRLTVL.

This clonotype was observed a handful of times. The chain has TRBV2 and TRBJ2-1; 7 nucleotides agree with TRBD2. The CDR3 covers 16 residues. Germline assignment: CDR1 SNHLY and CDR2 FYNNEI. The ends lost 3 bases at V and 2 bases at J; junction bases unmatched: 7. CDR3 DNA sequence: TGTGCCAGCAGTGAGCCGGGACTACAGGCCTACAATGAGCAGTTCTTC. Encoded protein: CASSEPGLQAYNEQFF. The full variable domain, in which reference TRBV2 and TRBJ2-1 provide the parts outside the CDR3, is EPEVTQTPSHQVTQMGQEVILRCVPISNHLYFYWYRQILGQKVEFLVSFYNNEISEKSEIFDDQFSVERPDGSNFTLKIRSTKLEDSAMYFCASSEPGLQAYNEQFFGPGTRLTVL.

This clonotype showed up many times. V usage is TRBV29-1 and J usage is TRBJ2-5, with 8 bases lining up with TRBD1. J gave up 3 bases and V 6 bases, and 6 bases lay outside the gene matches. This CDR3 contains 13 residues. Germline loops: CDR1 SQVTM, CDR2 ANQGSEA. The CDR3: CSVAKTGEETQYF. The CDR3 DNA reads TGCAGCGTCGCGAAGACAGGGGAAGAGACCCAGTACTTC.

The chain carries TRBV5-1 and TRBJ2-1; 14 nucleotides match TRBD2. V gave up 0 bases and J gave up 3 bases; unmatched junction bases: 5. The CDR3 spans 18 residues. Germline V lookup: CDR1 SGHRS, CDR2 YFSETQ. The CDR3 DNA follows: TGCGCCAGCAGCTTGGCCGGGACTAGCGGGAGTATCTACAATGAGCAGTTCTTC. This codes for CASSLAGTSGSIYNEQFF.

About this clonotype: This may be a read error: a much more frequent sequence differs by one nucleotide. The chain carries TRBV13 and TRBJ1-6, with 7 bases matching TRBD1. The germline V gene encodes CDR1 PRHDT and CDR2 FYEKMQ (reference sequence). This CDR3 contains 16 residues. This chain's CDR3 is CTSSLGGTEYNSPLHF. As DNA, the CDR3 is TGTACCAGCAGCTTAGGTGGGACAGAATATAATTCACCCCTCCACTTT.

This chain uses TRBV6-6 with TRBJ2-4, with 9 bases lining up with TRBD2. Trimming at V came to 9 bases and at J to 1 base, leaving 10 bases not matched to a gene. Germline V gene sequence: CDR1 MNHNY, CDR2 SVGAGI (reference sequence). The CDR3 consists of 16 residues. CDR3 amino acids: CASTAASGRAKNIQYF. The CDR3 DNA sequence: TGTGCCAGTACCGCCGCCAGCGGGAGGGCCAAAAACATTCAGTACTTC.

This clonotype occurred many times. The J gene is TRBJ2-4, the V gene TRBV9; 8 bases are a match to TRBD1. Germline CDR1 reads SGDLS; CDR2 reads YYNGEE. The CDR3 contains 13 residues. Unmatched junction bases numbered 3, after V lost 3 bases and J lost 7 bases. In DNA form, the CDR3 reads TGTGCCAGCAGCGCAGGGGGCCTTAACATTCAGTACTTC. Protein product: CASSAGGLNIQYF.

This clonotype has more than one count but fewer than ten. The rearrangement joins TRBV27 to TRBJ1-5, with TRBD1 matching 8 bases. Germline V lookup: CDR1 MNHEY, CDR2 SMNVEV (reference sequence). The CDR3 covers 15 residues. The V segment lost 6 bases and the J segment 5 bases; nucleotides outside the gene matches: 9. CDR3 region: CASSSYGQGYQPQHF. The CDR3 DNA follows: TGTGCCAGCAGCTCATACGGACAGGGCTATCAGCCCCAGCATTTT.

The chain has TRBV9 and TRBJ2-3; 8 bases match TRBD2. The J segment lost 7 bases and the V segment lost 0 bases, leaving 13 bases of the junction unmatched. Germline values: CDR1 SGDLS, CDR2 YYNGEE. CDR3 size: 17 residues. CDR3 loop: CASSVGGGRGAVHTQYF. In DNA form, the CDR3 reads TGTGCCAGCAGCGTAGGAGGCGGGCGGGGGGCCGTTCATACGCAGTATTTT.

This rearrangement joins TRBV12-3 or TRBV12-4 to TRBJ2-5; TRBD2 is a possible D gene (6 bases). The CDR3 loop spans 17 amino acids. V was trimmed by 5 bases and J by 5 bases, leaving 24 bases between them. In nucleotides, the CDR3 is TGTGCCAGCAGTCCAGGGTTGGAGGGGCATAACGAGGAGACCCAGTACTTC. Protein: CASSPGLEGHNEETQYF.

To note about this clonotype: Mismatch with germline at one junction end may stem from a read error. The chain uses TRBV28 and TRBJ2-7; 7 bases fit TRBD2. Germline CDR1 reads MDHEN; CDR2 reads SYDVKM. The length of the CDR3 is 14 residues. In DNA, the CDR3 is TGTGCCTGCAGTTTTCCCGCCGCGGGAGATGAGCAGTACTTC. Its protein is CACSFPAAGDEQYF.

This clonotype was observed many times. Germline is not matched at one junction end, which may reflect a read error. This sequence joins TRBV5-1 and TRBJ1-2; no clear D. CDR3 size: 13 residues. CDR1 and CDR2 from the germline V gene are SGHRS and YFSETQ. The CDR3 nucleotides are TGTGCCAGCAGCTTACCAGACAACTATGGCTACACCTTC. Translation gives CASSLPDNYGYTF.

The chain recombines TRBV7-6 with TRBJ2-1; D is tentatively TRBD1 or TRBD2 (5 bases each). Trimming shortened V by 8 bases and J by 4 bases, and 15 bases separated the two germline ends. The CDR3 consists of 14 residues. Germline values: CDR1 SGHVS, CDR2 FNYEAQ. The CDR3 nucleotides read TGTGCCAGCGCTGGGGGAGAGCTTTACAATGAGCAGTTCTTC. This gives the protein CASAGGELYNEQFF.

The J gene is TRBJ1-5, the V gene TRBV5-1; possible D gene TRBD1, 5 bases. The CDR3 is made up of 13 amino acids. V lost 3 bases and J lost 6, with 10 bases in between. Germline-derived CDR1 and CDR2 are SGHRS and YFSETQ. In DNA, the CDR3 is TGCGCCAGCAGCTCTTCAGGGTCTCAGCCCCAGCATTTT. It codes for CASSSSGSQPQHF.

This clonotype was counted a few times. The V gene is TRBV28, the J gene TRBJ2-1, with D unclear. CDR3 size: 16 residues. V lost 0 bases, J lost 1 base, and 10 bases lay in between. Germline assignment: CDR1 MDHEN and CDR2 SYDVKM. Written as DNA, the CDR3 is TGTGCCAGCAGTTTATGGGACGCCGCATCCTACAATGAGCAGTTCTTC. It yields the protein CASSLWDAASYNEQFF.

This chain connects TRBV20-1 to TRBJ2-7; no clear D gene. Per the germline V gene, CDR1 is DFQATT and CDR2 is SNEGSKA (reference sequence). There are 11 residues in the CDR3. Trimming cost V 0 bases and J 7 bases, with 7 bases left between them. The CDR3 DNA reads as TGCAGTGCTAGAGAAGCGCGGGAGCAGTACTTC. Protein sequence: CSAREAREQYF.

This clonotype was seen more than once but under ten times. This rearrangement joins TRBV20-1 to TRBJ1-2; unclear D gene. Germline V gives CDR1 DFQATT, CDR2 SNEGSKA (reference sequence). This CDR3 comprises 15 residues. The V gene lost 0 bases and the J gene lost 0 bases, with 11 bases spanning the gap. CDR3 in amino acids: CSARDGRSPNYGYTF. DNA for the CDR3: TGCAGTGCTAGAGATGGGAGGAGTCCTAACTATGGCTACACCTTC.

The chain combines TRBV20-1 with TRBJ1-2; D is undetermined. Per germline, CDR1 DFQATT and CDR2 SNEGSKA (reference sequence). CDR3 length equals 12 residues. V lost 7 bases to trimming and J lost 1 base, with 10 bases between them. CDR3 in DNA: TGCAGTGGGTCTCCGGATAACTATGGCTACACCTTC. It specifies CSGSPDNYGYTF.